This TCR beta chain appears in the sequencing data of a study of blood T cell repertoires in COVID-19. V shed 2 bases and J shed 8 bases, with 16 bases lying between them. This CDR3 contains 15 residues. From germline, CDR1 is KGHSH and CDR2 LQKENI. What the recovered Cohort 3 donors had was two negative PCRs, clearance, or symptom resolution. Sequencing was performed with immunoSEQ multiplex PCR; in TCRdb, only in-frame clones are kept and a portion is missing. This table has 220,000 or so clones, 70% to 85% appearing once. This receptor was taken from a woman in her sixties or seventies who had recovered from COVID-19. Material for sequencing was PBMCs or T cells enriched from blood (not recorded which). This chain links TRBV18 with TRBJ2-1; a possible D gene is TRBD2 (6 bases). The CDR3 nucleotides are TGTGCCAGCTCACCAGGGGGGAGTTTGATTGATGAGCAGTTCTTC. Its translation: CASSPGGSLIDEQFF.